This T cell receptor beta chain was identified in a study of molecular identifiers for immune sequencing clone quantification. One entry per CDR3 protein results from TCRdb running MiXCR on the PCR reads. The data contain approximately 90,000 distinct CDR3 sequences, around 20% of them singletons. The CDR3 has 16 residues. Germline trimming cut 3 bases from V and 2 bases from J; bases unmatched to any gene: 4. CDR1 and CDR2 from the germline V gene are LGHDT and YNNKEL (reference sequence). Ten or more counts support this clonotype. The TCR sequence derives from a human donor in good health. Some libraries in this study had Jurkat cell RNA spiked in. The chain links TRBV3-1 to TRBJ2-3; 11 positions agree with TRBD2. Sequenced: naive CD8+ T cells from blood, with Jurkat cell RNA spiked in. Stated subset: FACS-sorted CD8+CD4-CCR7+CD45RA+ naive T cells. CDR3 in amino acids: CASSHTSGSPTDTQYF. CDR3 coding DNA: TGTGCCAGCAGCCATACTAGCGGGAGCCCCACAGATACGCAGTATTTT.